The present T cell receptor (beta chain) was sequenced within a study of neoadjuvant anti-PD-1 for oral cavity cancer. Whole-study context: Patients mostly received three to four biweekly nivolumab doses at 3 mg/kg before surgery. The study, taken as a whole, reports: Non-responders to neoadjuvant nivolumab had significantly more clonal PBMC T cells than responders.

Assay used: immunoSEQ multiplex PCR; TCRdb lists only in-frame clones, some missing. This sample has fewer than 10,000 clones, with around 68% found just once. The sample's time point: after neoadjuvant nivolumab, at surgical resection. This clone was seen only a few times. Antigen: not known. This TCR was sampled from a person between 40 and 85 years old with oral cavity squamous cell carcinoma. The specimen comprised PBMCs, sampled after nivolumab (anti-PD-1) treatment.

The CDR3 region has the DNA TGTGCCAGCAGGCCCCTGACAGGGGGCGTCGCTGGAAACACCATATATTTT. As protein: CASRPLTGGVAGNTIYF. The chain carries TRBV2 and TRBJ1-3, with 10 positions matching TRBD1. Trimming removed 6 bases from V and 2 bases from J; junction bases left unmatched: 10. The CDR3 extends over 17 amino acids. Germline CDR1 and CDR2: SNHLY and FYNNEI.